The entry that follows covers one T cell receptor beta chain sequence. Its antigen is currently not known. No much larger clone is present one base from it, and per-base qualities are unavailable. The sample belongs to a study of identical twins (dated by TCRdb to about 2016). Some background on the complete study: To test whether fetal clonotypes persist, the study used deep sequencing on TCR alpha and beta repertoires from monozygotic twins, unrelated adults of various ages, and cord blood. To rule out contamination, the twin experiments were replicated at different times with different library preparation protocols.

General conclusions and limits of the study: In beta out-of-frame sequences, excess twin sharing was weaker, because having fewer shared sequences lowered the signal-to-noise ratio. Abundant cord blood beta clonotypes had fewer insertions, young adult naive repertoires showed a similar but weaker trend, and memory repertoires showed no such trend. In monozygotic twins, out-of-frame TCR alpha sharing was systematically underestimated by recombination models, although the models agreed with sharing between unrelated individuals. Compared with coincidental sharing between unrelated individuals, out-of-frame TCR alpha sequences shared between twins had an excess of sequences with low generation probability. Because the same donors could not be followed over many years, the conclusions relied on cross-sectional statistical analysis. Invariant T cells such as MAIT and iNKT could partly confound zero-insertion analyses, although diverse VJ usage argued against such confounding for most clonotypes.

The library was obtained by 5' RACE. Reads for this sample came from an Illumina HiSeq 2000. A universal primer binding site was added through template switching, and the final cDNA carried a unique molecular identifier so that TCR cDNA molecules could be counted accurately. First-strand cDNA for TCR alpha and beta chains was synthesized from specific primers in the conserved constant-segment region. To control for contamination, each cDNA library was double barcoded with a SMART-Mk sample barcode plus Illumina barcodes. TruSeq adapter sequences, together with Illumina sample barcodes, were added in two successive PCR steps. The Illumina HiSeq platform was used with custom primers to sequence TCR alpha and beta cDNA libraries. On the authors' methods: Raw reads were processed with MiGEC to extract unique molecular identifiers, and MiXCR was used to determine CDR3 positions. For each individual, recombination models were inferred using an EM algorithm with the repgenHMM and IGoR tools. The tcR package in R was used for shared clonotype analysis, with sharing normalized by the product of cloneset sizes. To study raw recombination free of thymic and clonal selection effects, out-of-frame nonproductive sequences were analyzed. TCRdb cleaned the public reads at Q25 with fastp, built clones with MiXCR and kept in-frame beta chains. Rows are unified per CDR3 protein, each entry keeping the most common DNA and genes. What appears here as the V and J calls and clone size reflects TCRdb's work, not the paper's. The sample includes around 960,000 distinct CDR3 sequences, with 10% to 15% observed a single time. The ten largest make up about 1.6% of the sample.

Only healthy Caucasian donors were included. The twin cohort comprised three pairs of female monozygotic twins, all aged roughly 18 to 29 years. Peripheral blood mononuclear cells were the source from which RNA for the TCR libraries was isolated. Measured from the cysteine to the phenylalanine, the CDR3 is 17 residues long. Only the CDR3 DNA is retained, 51 bases long and in frame from the first base. V loses 1 base of germline sequence and J loses 4 bases, and the interval between the two ends is 16 bases. The germline V gene provides CDR1 SGHVS and CDR2 FQNEAQ. The data were also submitted as part of a second study, on yellow fever vaccine responses in identical twins. The second study reports: The authors reported that the T cell response to vaccination in identical twins appeared partly convergent and partly personalized. In the study, vaccine-responding T cell clones were precisely tracked in identical twins.

Recombination joined TRBV7-8 with TRBJ2-2, with TRBD2 tentatively as D gene (6 bases match). The sequenced sample was PBMCs. The receptor comes from a woman in her late teens or twenties in good health. For the CDR3, the sequence is CASSLGGTPKATGELFF. The nucleotide sequence is given as TGTGCCAGCAGCTTAGGAGGGACTCCCAAGGCCACCGGGGAGCTGTTTTTT.